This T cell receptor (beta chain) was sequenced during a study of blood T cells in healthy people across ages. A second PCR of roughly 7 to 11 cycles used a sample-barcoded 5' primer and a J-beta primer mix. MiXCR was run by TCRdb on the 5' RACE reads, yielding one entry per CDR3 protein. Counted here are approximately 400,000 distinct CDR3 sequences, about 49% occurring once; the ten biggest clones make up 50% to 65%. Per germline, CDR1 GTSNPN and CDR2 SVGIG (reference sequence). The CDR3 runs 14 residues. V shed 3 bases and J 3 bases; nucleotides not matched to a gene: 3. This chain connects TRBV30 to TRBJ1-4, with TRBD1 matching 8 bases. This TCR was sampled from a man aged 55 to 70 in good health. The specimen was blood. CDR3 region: CAWRDRDANEKLFF. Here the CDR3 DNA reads TGTGCCTGGAGGGACAGGGACGCTAATGAAAAACTGTTTTTT.